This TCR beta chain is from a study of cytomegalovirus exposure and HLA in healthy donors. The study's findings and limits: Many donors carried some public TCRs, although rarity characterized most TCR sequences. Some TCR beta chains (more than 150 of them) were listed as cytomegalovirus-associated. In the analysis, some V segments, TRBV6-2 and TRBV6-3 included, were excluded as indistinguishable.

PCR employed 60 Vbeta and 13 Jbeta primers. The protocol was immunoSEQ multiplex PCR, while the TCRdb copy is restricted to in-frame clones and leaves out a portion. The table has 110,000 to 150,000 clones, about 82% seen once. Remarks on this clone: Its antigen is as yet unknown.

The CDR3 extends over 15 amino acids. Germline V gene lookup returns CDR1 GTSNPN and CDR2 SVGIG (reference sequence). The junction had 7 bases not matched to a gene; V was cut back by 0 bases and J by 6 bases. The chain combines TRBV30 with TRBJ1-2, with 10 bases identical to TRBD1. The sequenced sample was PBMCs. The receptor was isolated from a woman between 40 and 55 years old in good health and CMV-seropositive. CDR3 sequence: CAWSVGLTGGNGYTF. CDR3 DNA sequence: TGTGCCTGGAGTGTTGGCCTGACAGGGGGCAATGGCTACACCTTC.